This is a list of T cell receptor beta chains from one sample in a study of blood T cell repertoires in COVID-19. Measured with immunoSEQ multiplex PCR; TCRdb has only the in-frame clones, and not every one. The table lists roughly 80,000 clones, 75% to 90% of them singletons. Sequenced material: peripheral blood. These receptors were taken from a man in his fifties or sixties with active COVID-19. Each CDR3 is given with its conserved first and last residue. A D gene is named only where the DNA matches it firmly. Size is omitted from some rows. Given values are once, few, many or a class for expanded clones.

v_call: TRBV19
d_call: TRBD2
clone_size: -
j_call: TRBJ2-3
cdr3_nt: TGTGCCAGCCGACTAGCGGGGGCCTCCACAGATACGCAGTATTTT
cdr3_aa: CASRLAGASTDTQYF

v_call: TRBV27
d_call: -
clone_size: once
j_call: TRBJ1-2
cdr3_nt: TGTGCCAGCAGTTTTAATCTCTTCAGTCTTCAGTCTTCATACACCTTC
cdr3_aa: CASSFNLFSLQSSYTF

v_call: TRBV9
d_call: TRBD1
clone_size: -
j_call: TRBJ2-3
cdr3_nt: TGTGCCAGCAGCGGGACAGGGCTATCCACAGATACGCAGTATTTT
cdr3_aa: CASSGTGLSTDTQYF

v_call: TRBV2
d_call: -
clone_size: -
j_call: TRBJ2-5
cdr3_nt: TGTGCCAGCAGCCCAGAATTGGGGACACAAGAGACCCAGTACTTC
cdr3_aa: CASSPELGTQETQYF

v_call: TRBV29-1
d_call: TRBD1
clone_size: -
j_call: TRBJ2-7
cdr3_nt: TGCAGCGTTGAAGATGAGTGGGACAGGGGGTTCGAGCAGTACTTC
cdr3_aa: CSVEDEWDRGFEQYF

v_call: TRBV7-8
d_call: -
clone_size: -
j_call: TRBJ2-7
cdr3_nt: TGTGCCAGCAGCTTAGCCCCGGCATCGGGAAGCTCCTACGAGCAGTACTTC
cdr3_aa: CASSLAPASGSSYEQYF

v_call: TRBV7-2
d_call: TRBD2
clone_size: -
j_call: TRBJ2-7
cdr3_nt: TGTGCCAGCAGCACGGAAGGGCGGGGGTCCCAGTACGAGCAGTACTTC
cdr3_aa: CASSTEGRGSQYEQYF

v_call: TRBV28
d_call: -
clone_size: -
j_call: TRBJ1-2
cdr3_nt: TGTGCCAGCAATCTTCGGTCGGCGGGGGCAGGTGGGGGCTACACCTTC
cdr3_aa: CASNLRSAGAGGGYTF

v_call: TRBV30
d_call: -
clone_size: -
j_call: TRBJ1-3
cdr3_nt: TGTGCCTGGAGTGGACAGGTCGTGGACGGAAACACCATATATTTT
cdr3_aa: CAWSGQVVDGNTIYF

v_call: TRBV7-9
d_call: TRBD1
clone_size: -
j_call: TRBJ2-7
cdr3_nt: TGTGCCAGCAACCCAAATACAGGGGATATCTACGAGCAGTACTTC
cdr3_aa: CASNPNTGDIYEQYF

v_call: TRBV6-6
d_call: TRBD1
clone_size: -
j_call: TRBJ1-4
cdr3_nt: TGTGCCAGCAGCATACGGACAGGGGAAGTGTTTTTT
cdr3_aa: CASSIRTGEVFF

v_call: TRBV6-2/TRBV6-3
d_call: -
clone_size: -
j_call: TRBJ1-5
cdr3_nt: TGTGCCAGCAGTCCACAGGGAGTTCAGCCCCAGCATTTT
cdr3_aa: CASSPQGVQPQHF

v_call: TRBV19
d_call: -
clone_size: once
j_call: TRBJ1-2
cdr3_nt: TGTGCCAGTAAAGTAACCGGGACACAACATGGCTACACCTTC
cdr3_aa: CASKVTGTQHGYTF

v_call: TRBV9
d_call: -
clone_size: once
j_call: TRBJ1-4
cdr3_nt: TGTGCCAGCAGCGTAGTTGGGCAGGGAGGAAAACTGTTTTTT
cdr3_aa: CASSVVGQGGKLFF

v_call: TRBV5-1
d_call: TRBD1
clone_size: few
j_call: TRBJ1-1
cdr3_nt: TGCGCCAGCAGCTCCCCGGACAGGGGAAACACTGAAGCTTTCTTT
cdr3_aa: CASSSPDRGNTEAFF

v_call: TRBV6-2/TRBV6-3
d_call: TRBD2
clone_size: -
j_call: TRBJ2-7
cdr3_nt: TGTGCCAGCAGTAGGGGACTACCACTTAATTACGAGCAGTACTTC
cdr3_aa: CASSRGLPLNYEQYF

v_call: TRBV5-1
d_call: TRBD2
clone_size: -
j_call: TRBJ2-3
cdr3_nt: TGCGCCAGCAGCTCCGGGACTAGCGGGCTAGATACGCAGTATTTT
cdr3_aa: CASSSGTSGLDTQYF

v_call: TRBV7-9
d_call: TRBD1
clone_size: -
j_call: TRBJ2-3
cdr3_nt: TGTGCCAGCAGCGCAGACAGGGCTGCAGATACGCAGTATTTT
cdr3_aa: CASSADRAADTQYF

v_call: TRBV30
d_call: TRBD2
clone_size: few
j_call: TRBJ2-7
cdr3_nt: TGTGCCTGGAGTGGAATAGCGGGAGCGATCTACGAGCAGTACTTC
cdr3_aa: CAWSGIAGAIYEQYF

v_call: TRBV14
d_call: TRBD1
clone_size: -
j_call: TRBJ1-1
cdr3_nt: TGTGCCAGCAGCCAAGCGGGCAGGGGGCCCCTAGGGGCTTTCTTT
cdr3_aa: CASSQAGRGPLGAFF

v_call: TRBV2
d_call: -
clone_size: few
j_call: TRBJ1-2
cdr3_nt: TGTGCCAGCAGTGGGCAGGGATCTTTAAGCTATGGCTACACCTTC
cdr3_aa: CASSGQGSLSYGYTF

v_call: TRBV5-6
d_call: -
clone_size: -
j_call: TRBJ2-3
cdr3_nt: TGTGCCAGCAGCTTACCATCGGGGGATACGCAGTATTTT
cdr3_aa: CASSLPSGDTQYF

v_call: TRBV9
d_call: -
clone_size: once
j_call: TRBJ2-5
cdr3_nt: TGTGCCAGCAGCGTCGGGACGGGGGTCATGGAGACCCAGTACTTC
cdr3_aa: CASSVGTGVMETQYF

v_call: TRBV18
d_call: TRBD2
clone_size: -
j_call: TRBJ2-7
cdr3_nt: TGTGCCAGCTCACCACCGATAGCGGGAGGGCCTGGCGCCGAGCAGTACTTC
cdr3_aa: CASSPPIAGGPGAEQYF

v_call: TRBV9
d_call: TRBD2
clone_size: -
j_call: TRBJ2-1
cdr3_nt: TGTGCCAGCAGCGTAGGAAGGACTAGCGTTATTGAGCAGTTCTTC
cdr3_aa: CASSVGRTSVIEQFF

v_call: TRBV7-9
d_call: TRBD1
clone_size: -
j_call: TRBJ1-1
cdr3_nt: TGTGCCAGCAGCTTACGGACAGGGGGGGTCAACACTGAAGCTTTCTTT
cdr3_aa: CASSLRTGGVNTEAFF

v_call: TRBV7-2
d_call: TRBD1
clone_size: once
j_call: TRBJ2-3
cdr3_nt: TGTGCCAGCAGCTCCACCTTGACAGGGGCCCAGGATACGCAGTATTTT
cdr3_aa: CASSSTLTGAQDTQYF

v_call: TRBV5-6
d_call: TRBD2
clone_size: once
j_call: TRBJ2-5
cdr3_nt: TGTGCCAGCAGACGAAGGGGACTAACACAAGAGACCCAGTACTTC
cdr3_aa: CASRRRGLTQETQYF

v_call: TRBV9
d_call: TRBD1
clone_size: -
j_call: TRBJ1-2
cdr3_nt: TGTGCCAGCAGCGCCCGGTGGGACAGGAAAGCTAACTATGGCTACACCTTC
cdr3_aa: CASSARWDRKANYGYTF

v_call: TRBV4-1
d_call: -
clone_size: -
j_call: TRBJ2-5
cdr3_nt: TGCGCCAGCAGCCAAGGTGGAGGAGAGACCCAGTACTTC
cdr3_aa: CASSQGGGETQYF

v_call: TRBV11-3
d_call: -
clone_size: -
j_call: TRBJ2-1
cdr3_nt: TGTGCCAGCAGCCCGATAGCGGTGAATGAGCAGTTCTTC
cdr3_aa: CASSPIAVNEQFF

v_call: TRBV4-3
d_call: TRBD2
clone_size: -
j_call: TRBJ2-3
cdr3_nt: TGCGCCAGCAGCCAAGGCCCCCTAGCGGGCGAGTTGACAGATACGCAGTATTTT
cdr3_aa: CASSQGPLAGELTDTQYF

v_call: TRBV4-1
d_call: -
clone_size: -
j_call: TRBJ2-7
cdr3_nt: TGCGCCAGCAGCCAAGGGCATGGAGGCTCCTACGAGCAGTACTTC
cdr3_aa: CASSQGHGGSYEQYF

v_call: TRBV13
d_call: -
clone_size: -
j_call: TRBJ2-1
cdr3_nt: TGTGCCAGCAGCCCCCGGGGTGACAATGAGCAGTTCTTC
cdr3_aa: CASSPRGDNEQFF

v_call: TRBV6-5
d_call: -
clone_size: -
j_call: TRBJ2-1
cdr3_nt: TGTGCCAGCAGAACTCCCGGGTCCCATAGGAATGAGCAGTTCTTC
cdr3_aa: CASRTPGSHRNEQFF

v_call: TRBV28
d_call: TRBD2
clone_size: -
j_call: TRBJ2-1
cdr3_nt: TGTGCCAGCAGTTTGTGGCTAGCGGACCACAATGAGCAGTTCTTC
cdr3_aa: CASSLWLADHNEQFF

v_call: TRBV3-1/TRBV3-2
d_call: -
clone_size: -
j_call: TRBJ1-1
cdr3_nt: TGTGCCAGCAGCAATAACAGGGAAATGAACACTGAAGCTTTCTTT
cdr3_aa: CASSNNREMNTEAFF

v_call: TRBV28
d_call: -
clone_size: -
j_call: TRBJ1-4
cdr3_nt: TGTGCCAGCAGTTTATTTTGGGGAGGTGAAAAACTGTTTTTT
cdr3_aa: CASSLFWGGEKLFF

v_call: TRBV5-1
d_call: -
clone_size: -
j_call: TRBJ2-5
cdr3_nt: TGCGCCAGCAGCTTGGAGGGGGTTGGGGAGACCCAGTACTTC
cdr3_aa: CASSLEGVGETQYF

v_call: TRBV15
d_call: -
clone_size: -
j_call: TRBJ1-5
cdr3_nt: TGTGCCACCAGGGACCTCCCGCGGGGGTTCAATCAGCCCCAGCATTTT
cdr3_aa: CATRDLPRGFNQPQHF

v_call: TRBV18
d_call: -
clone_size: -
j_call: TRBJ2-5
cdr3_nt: TGTGCCAGCTCACTCTTCCAAGAGACCCAGTACTTC
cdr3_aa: CASSLFQETQYF

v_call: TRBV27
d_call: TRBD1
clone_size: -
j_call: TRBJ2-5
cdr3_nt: TGTGCCAGCAGTCCCAGACAGGGCCTACAAGAGACCCAGTACTTC
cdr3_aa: CASSPRQGLQETQYF

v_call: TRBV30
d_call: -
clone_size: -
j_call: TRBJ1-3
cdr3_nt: TGTGCCTGGAGTGTACTTCGAGGTGGAAACACCATATATTTT
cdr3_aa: CAWSVLRGGNTIYF

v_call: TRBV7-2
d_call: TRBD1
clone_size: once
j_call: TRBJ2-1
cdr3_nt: TGTGCCAGCAGCTTACTACGGACAGGGGGCTTGACCTACAATGAGCAGTTCTTC
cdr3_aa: CASSLLRTGGLTYNEQFF

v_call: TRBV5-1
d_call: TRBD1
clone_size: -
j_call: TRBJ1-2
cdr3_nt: TGCGCCAGCAGCCTGACAGGGGGTGAGCCTAACTATGGCTACACCTTC
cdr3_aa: CASSLTGGEPNYGYTF

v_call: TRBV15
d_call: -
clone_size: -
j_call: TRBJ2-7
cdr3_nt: TGTGCCACCAGCAGAGTGGACAGCTCCTACGAGCAGTACTTC
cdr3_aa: CATSRVDSSYEQYF

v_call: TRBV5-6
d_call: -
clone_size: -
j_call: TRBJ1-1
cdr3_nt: TGTGCCAGCAGCTCAACCCCCGGGGGGGTTATGAACACTGAAGCTTTCTTT
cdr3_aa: CASSSTPGGVMNTEAFF

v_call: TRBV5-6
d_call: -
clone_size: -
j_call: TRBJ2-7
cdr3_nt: TGTGCCAGCAGCTTGGAGGCTTCGGGCTACGAGCAGTACTTC
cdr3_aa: CASSLEASGYEQYF

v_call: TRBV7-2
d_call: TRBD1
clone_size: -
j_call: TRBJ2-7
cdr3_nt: TGTGCCAGCAACCACCAAACAGGGGATCGCGAGCAGTACTTC
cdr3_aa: CASNHQTGDREQYF

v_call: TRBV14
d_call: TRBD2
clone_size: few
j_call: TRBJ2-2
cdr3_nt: TGTGCCAGCGGCCAAAGGGCGGGAGCTACCGGGGAGCTGTTTTTT
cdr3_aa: CASGQRAGATGELFF

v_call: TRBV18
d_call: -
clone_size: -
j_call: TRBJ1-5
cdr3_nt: TGTGCCAGCTCGCGACAGGACGGTTCCAATCAGCCCCAGCATTTT
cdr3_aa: CASSRQDGSNQPQHF

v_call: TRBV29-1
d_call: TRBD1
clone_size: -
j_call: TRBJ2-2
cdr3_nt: TGCAGCGTTAGACGGCCAGGGGGGAACACCGGGGAGCTGTTTTTT
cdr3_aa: CSVRRPGGNTGELFF

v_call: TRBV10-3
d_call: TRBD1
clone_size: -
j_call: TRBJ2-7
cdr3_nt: TGTGCCATCAGTGATGGACCCGGGACAGGGGCCGAGCAGTACTTC
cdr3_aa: CAISDGPGTGAEQYF

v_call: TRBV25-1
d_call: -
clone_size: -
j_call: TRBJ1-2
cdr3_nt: TGTGCCAGCAGTGAACCGACAGCGATCAATGGCTACACCTTC
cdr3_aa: CASSEPTAINGYTF

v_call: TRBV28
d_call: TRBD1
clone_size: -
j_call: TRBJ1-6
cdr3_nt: TGTGCCAGCGGTACAGGGGGCCGGGCTAATTCACCCCTCCACTTT
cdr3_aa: CASGTGGRANSPLHF

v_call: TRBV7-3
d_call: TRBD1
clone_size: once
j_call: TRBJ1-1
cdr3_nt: TGTGCCAGCAGCTTAACGGGGACAGGGGGTCGTAAGAACACTGAAGCTTTCTTT
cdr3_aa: CASSLTGTGGRKNTEAFF

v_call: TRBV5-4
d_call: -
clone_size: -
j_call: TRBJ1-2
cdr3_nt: TGTGCCAGCAGCTTGAGACTCGGAAACTATGGCTACACCTTC
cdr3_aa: CASSLRLGNYGYTF

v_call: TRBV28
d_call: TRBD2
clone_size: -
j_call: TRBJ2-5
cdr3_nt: TGTGCCAGCAGCTCCCTCTTAGGACTAGCGGTTCAAGAGACCCAGTACTTC
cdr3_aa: CASSSLLGLAVQETQYF

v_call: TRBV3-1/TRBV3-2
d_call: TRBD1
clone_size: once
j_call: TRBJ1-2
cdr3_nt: TGTGCCAGCAGTGTTGGGACAGGGGGCTATGGCTACACCTTC
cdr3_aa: CASSVGTGGYGYTF